What follows are 21 T cell receptor beta chains derived from one specimen sequenced in a study of shared clonotypes between healthy human individuals (dated by TCRdb to the early 2020s). The method was the immunoSEQ multiplex PCR assay. What TCRdb holds here is the immuneACCESS table cut down to in-frame rearrangements. Part of the clones is not present; checked against another copy, under half of the missing clones reflect an unresolved V gene, and the others are unexplained. The sample records roughly 700,000 clones, roughly 70% of which are singletons. Approximately 1.6% of the sample goes to the ten largest clones. Sequencing input: memory CD4+ T cells sorted from blood. The sample's cell subset or site label, decoded: CD45RA-negative fraction. Every receptor here comes from a woman in her 30s in good health.

V usage is TRBV6-1 and J usage is TRBJ1-1; no clear D. CDR3 length equals 14 residues. The V gene lost 6 bases and the J gene lost 1 base, with 12 bases spanning the gap. From germline, CDR1 is MNHNS and CDR2 SASEGT. The CDR3 region has the DNA TGTGCCAGCAGGTTACATCTACGGAACACTGAAGCTTTCTTT. This encodes CASRLHLRNTEAFF.

As regards this clone: A much larger clone sits a single nucleotide away, making a read error possible. The chain couples TRBV6-6 to TRBJ1-5; 8 bases fit TRBD1. CDR3 length: 13 residues. The germline V gene encodes CDR1 MNHNY and CDR2 SVGAGI (reference sequence). After removal of 5 bases from V and 6 bases from J, the junction contained 3 bases not matched to a gene. CDR3 residues: CASSPQGGQPQHF. In DNA form, the CDR3 reads TGTGCCAGCAGTCCACAGGGGGGTCAGCCCCAGCATTTT.

Regarding this clone: A much larger clone lies one base from this, so it may be a read error. Other nucleotide sequences from this sample produce the same CDR3. The genes are TRBV7-2 and TRBJ2-7; no firm D call. Germline loops: CDR1 SGHTA, CDR2 FQGNSA. Trimming left V 5 bases short and J 3 bases short, with 5 bases between. The CDR3 spans 11 residues. The CDR3 reads CASSLRYEQYF. DNA of the CDR3: TGTGCCAGCAGCCTCCGCTACGAGCAGTACTTC.

In the case of this clone: The identical CDR3 is also encoded by other nucleotide sequences in the sample. The rearrangement uses TRBV6-1 and TRBJ1-1; D remains ambiguous. CDR1 and CDR2 (germline): MNHNS, SASEGT. V was trimmed by 6 bases and J by 2 bases, leaving 13 bases between them. The CDR3 spans 14 residues. The CDR3 sequence is CASSPRGGNTEAFF. For the CDR3, the DNA is TGTGCCAGCAGCCCCCGAGGAGGAAACACTGAAGCTTTCTTT.

The chain carries TRBV6-6 and TRBJ2-1; 9 bases fit TRBD2. V shed 9 bases, J shed 6 bases, and the junction held 9 bases outside the gene matches. This CDR3 comprises 14 residues. Per the germline V gene, CDR1 is MNHNY and CDR2 is SVGAGI (reference sequence). The CDR3 protein is CASGLAGGGNEQFF. CDR3 bases: TGTGCCAGTGGTCTCGCGGGAGGGGGCAATGAGCAGTTCTTC.

The J gene is TRBJ1-1, the V gene TRBV25-1; possible D gene TRBD1, 5 bases. The germline CDR1 and CDR2 sequences are MGHDK and SYGVNS. The length of the CDR3 is 13 residues. The V gene lost 8 bases and the J gene lost 1 base, with 11 bases spanning the gap. CDR3 loop: CASCKGPNTEAFF. The CDR3 bases are TGTGCCAGCTGTAAGGGACCGAACACTGAAGCTTTCTTT. The full variable domain, with the rest looked up from reference TRBV25-1 and TRBJ1-1, is EADIYQTPRYLVIGTGKKITLECSQTMGHDKMYWYQQDPGMELHLIHYSYGVNSTEKGDLSSESTVSRIRTEHFPLTLESARPSHTSQYLCASCKGPNTEAFFGQGTRLTVV.

This clone was detected a few times. V usage is TRBV29-1 and J usage is TRBJ1-4, with 8 nucleotides matching TRBD1. This CDR3 is 14 amino acids long. Losses at the gene ends were 6 bases for V and 6 bases for J; bases not matched to a gene: 9. Germline values: CDR1 SQVTM, CDR2 ANQGSEA. The CDR3 sequence: CSVTDRVSYEKLFF. CDR3 bases: TGCAGCGTCACGGACAGGGTGAGTTATGAAAAACTGTTTTTT. The variable domain in full, completed from reference TRBV29-1 and TRBJ1-4, reads SAVISQKPSRDICQRGTSLTIQCQVDSQVTMMFWYRQQPGQSLTLIATANQGSEATYESGFVIDKFPISRPNLTFSTLTVSNMSPEDSSIYLCSVTDRVSYEKLFFGSGTQLSVL.

This clone was observed at least ten times. The chain employs TRBV25-1 and TRBJ2-1; TRBD2 matches at 14 bases. The CDR3 totals 17 residues. Trimming cost V 1 base and J 5 bases; bases outside gene matches: 4. Germline lookup yields CDR1 MGHDK and CDR2 SYGVNS. The chain's CDR3 is CASSESRGLAGDNEQFF. The DNA of the CDR3 is TGTGCCAGCAGTGAATCCCGGGGACTAGCGGGAGACAATGAGCAGTTCTTC. The complete variable domain, with remaining parts taken from reference TRBV25-1 and TRBJ2-1, reads EADIYQTPRYLVIGTGKKITLECSQTMGHDKMYWYQQDPGMELHLIHYSYGVNSTEKGDLSSESTVSRIRTEHFPLTLESARPSHTSQYLCASSESRGLAGDNEQFFGPGTRLTVL.

Notes on this clone: The same CDR3 is also encoded by other DNA sequences in this sample. The genes are TRBV5-1 and TRBJ2-1; 9 bases agree with TRBD2. Germline CDR1 SGHRS, CDR2 YFSETQ. CDR3 length: 15 amino acids. Trimming took 0 bases from V and 6 from J; bases not matched to a gene: 4. The CDR3 region is CASSLGLAGANEQFF. The CDR3 DNA follows: TGCGCCAGCAGCTTGGGATTAGCGGGAGCCAATGAGCAGTTCTTC.

This clone was seen only a few times. V and J are TRBV18 and TRBJ2-6; D gene ambiguous. This CDR3 region has 16 residues. Trimming took 1 base from V and 0 from J, leaving 7 bases between them. The V gene's germline CDR1 is KGHSH and CDR2 LQKENI. The CDR3 loop is CASSPQTLSGANVLTF. The CDR3 DNA follows: TGTGCCAGCTCACCACAGACCCTCTCTGGGGCCAACGTCCTGACTTTC.

This clone was detected only once. This chain joins TRBV6-1 and TRBJ1-5, with no clear D. The CDR3 contains 15 residues. CDR1 is MNHNS, CDR2 SASEGT, per germline. The V gene lost 10 bases and the J gene lost 0 bases, with 16 bases spanning the gap. CDR3 in amino acids: CATQSAEASNQPQHF. The CDR3 region has the DNA TGTGCCACCCAGTCGGCAGAAGCTAGCAATCAGCCCCAGCATTTT.

The chain is built from TRBV29-1 and TRBJ2-3, with 8 bases that match TRBD1. With 7 bases clipped from V and 10 bases from J, the junction kept 19 bases outside the gene matches. Germline-derived CDR1 and CDR2 are SQVTM and ANQGSEA. The CDR3 spans 15 residues. The CDR3 DNA follows: TGCAGCGCCTCCTCCCAGGGGGCGCTCCCCTCTCCGCAGTATTTT. Encoded protein: CSASSQGALPSPQYF.

In its sample, this clone was seen many times. The chain is built from TRBV2 and TRBJ2-2; D is uncertain. CDR3 length equals 14 residues. Germline V lookup: CDR1 SNHLY, CDR2 FYNNEI. V lost 7 bases, J lost 2 bases, and 11 bases lay in between. The CDR3 spells CASNVGVNTGELFF. CDR3 sequence (DNA): TGTGCCAGCAACGTGGGCGTTAACACCGGGGAGCTGTTTTTT.

This clone has ten or more counts. The chain recombines TRBV6-4 with TRBJ2-1, with D uncertain. V was shortened by 3 bases and J by 5 bases, with 8 bases between the two germline ends. Germline CDR1 is MRHNA and CDR2 is SNTAGT. The CDR3 covers 13 residues. CDR3 sequence reads: CASSEETHNEQFF. CDR3 nucleotide sequence: TGTGCCAGCAGTGAGGAGACACACAATGAGCAGTTCTTC.

The chain employs TRBV11-2 and TRBJ1-2, with D maybe TRBD1 (5 bases). CDR3 size: 14 residues. Germline V gene data show CDR1 as SGHAT and CDR2 as FQNNGV. V shed 3 bases and J shed 7 bases, with 15 bases lying between them. CDR3 sequence reads: CASSFTGPERGYTF. The CDR3 region has the DNA TGTGCCAGCAGCTTCACAGGCCCCGAGCGTGGCTACACCTTC. The whole variable domain, filled in from reference TRBV11-2 and TRBJ1-2, reads EAGVAQSPRYKIIEKRQSVAFWCNPISGHATLYWYQQILGQGPKLLIQFQNNGVVDDSQLPKDRFSAERLKGVDSTLKIQPAKLEDSAVYLCASSFTGPERGYTFGSGTRLTVV.

CDR3 nucleotides: TGCGCCAGCAGCTCTCCAGGGGGCTACACTGAAGCTTTCTTT. It translates to CASSSPGGYTEAFF. The genes are TRBV5-1 and TRBJ1-1; 8 nucleotides line up with TRBD1. Germline lookup yields CDR1 SGHRS and CDR2 YFSETQ. With 3 bases clipped from V and 3 bases from J, the junction kept 4 bases outside the gene matches. The length of the CDR3 is 14 residues. Variable domain in full (rest from reference TRBV5-1 and TRBJ1-1): KAGVTQTPRYLIKTRGQQVTLSCSPISGHRSVSWYQQTPGQGLQFLFEYFSETQRNKGNFPGRFSGRQFSNSRSEMNVSTLELGDSALYLCASSSPGGYTEAFFGQGTRLTVV.

Comments on this clone: Being one base from a much bigger clone, this may be a read error. The sample contains more than one DNA sequence encoding this CDR3. The chain has TRBV7-2 and TRBJ1-1, with a possible D match to TRBD1 (5 bases). The CDR3 runs 13 residues. Trimming stripped 1 base from V and 5 bases from J, with 8 bases between. The germline CDR1 and CDR2 sequences are SGHTA and FQGNSA. CDR3 nucleotides: TGTGCCAGCAGCTTAGAAGAGGGGACTGAAGCTTTCTTT. Its translation is CASSLEEGTEAFF.

The chain is built from TRBV28 and TRBJ1-3; D perhaps matches TRBD1 (5 bases). Trimming pared 2 bases from V and 4 bases from J, leaving 12 bases between. CDR1 is MDHEN and CDR2 is SYDVKM in the germline V gene. The CDR3 covers 15 residues. The CDR3 region has the DNA TGTGCCAGCAGTTTACGACCGACAGTCGGAAACACCATATATTTT. It is translated as CASSLRPTVGNTIYF.

The chain couples TRBV2 to TRBJ1-1; possible D gene TRBD1, 5 bases. V lost 2 bases to trimming and J lost 7 bases, with 11 bases between them. The length of the CDR3 is 13 residues. In germline, CDR1 is SNHLY, CDR2 FYNNEI. The CDR3 sequence is CASSEMGRDEAFF. CDR3 nucleotides: TGTGCCAGCAGTGAAATGGGACGGGATGAAGCTTTCTTT.

CDR3 sequence: CAISPDEGQPQHF. The CDR3 DNA follows: TGTGCCATCAGCCCAGATGAGGGTCAGCCCCAGCATTTT. J is TRBJ1-5 and V is TRBV10-3; D remains ambiguous. Trimming took off 6 bases at V and 6 bases at J, with 12 bases between the two ends. This CDR3 comprises 13 residues. Germline V gene sequence: CDR1 ENHRY, CDR2 SYGVKD.

The chain uses TRBV7-2 and TRBJ2-2, with TRBD2 matching over 7 bases. This CDR3 is 13 amino acids long. Germline CDR1 reads SGHTA; CDR2 reads FQGNSA. V lost 5 bases to trimming and J lost 5 bases; unmatched junction nucleotides: 2. DNA of the CDR3: TGTGCCAGCAGCCGTAGCGGGACCGGGGAGCTGTTTTTT. The encoded protein is CASSRSGTGELFF.